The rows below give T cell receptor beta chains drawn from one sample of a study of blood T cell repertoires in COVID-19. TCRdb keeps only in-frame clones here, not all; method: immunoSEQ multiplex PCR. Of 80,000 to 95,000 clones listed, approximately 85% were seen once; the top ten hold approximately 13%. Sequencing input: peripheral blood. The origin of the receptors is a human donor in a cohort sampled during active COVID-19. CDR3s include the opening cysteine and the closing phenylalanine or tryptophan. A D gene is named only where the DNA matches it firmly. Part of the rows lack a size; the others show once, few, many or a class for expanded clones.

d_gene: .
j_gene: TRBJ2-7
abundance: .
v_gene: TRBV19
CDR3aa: CASSATHRVSYEQYF
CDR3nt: TGTGCCAGTAGTGCGACCCACAGGGTATCCTACGAGCAGTACTTC

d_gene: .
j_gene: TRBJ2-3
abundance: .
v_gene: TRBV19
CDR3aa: CASSPPRGWPGTDTQYF
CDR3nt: TGTGCCAGTAGCCCACCACGGGGGTGGCCGGGCACAGATACGCAGTATTTT

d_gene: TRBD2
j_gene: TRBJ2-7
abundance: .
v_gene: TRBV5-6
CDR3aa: CASSWSLPSGSYEQYF
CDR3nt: TGTGCCAGCAGCTGGTCGCTCCCTAGCGGATCCTACGAGCAGTACTTC

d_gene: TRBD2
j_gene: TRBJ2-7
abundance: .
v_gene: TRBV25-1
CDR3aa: CASNAGGDYEQYF
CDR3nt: TGTGCCAGCAACGCCGGGGGGGACTACGAGCAGTACTTC

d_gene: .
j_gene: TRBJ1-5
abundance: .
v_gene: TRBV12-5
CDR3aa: CASGLTAGVSNQPQHF
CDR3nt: TGTGCTAGTGGTTTGACGGCAGGCGTGAGCAATCAGCCCCAGCATTTT

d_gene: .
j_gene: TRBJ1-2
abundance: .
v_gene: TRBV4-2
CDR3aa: CASSPGARNYGYTF
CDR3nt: TGTGCCAGCAGTCCCGGTGCCCGGAACTATGGCTACACCTTC

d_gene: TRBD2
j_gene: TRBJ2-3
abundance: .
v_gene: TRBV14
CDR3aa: CASSQWGVSGDADTQYF
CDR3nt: TGTGCCAGCAGCCAATGGGGGGTAAGCGGGGACGCAGATACGCAGTATTTT

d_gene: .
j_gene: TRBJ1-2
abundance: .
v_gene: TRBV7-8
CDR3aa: CASSLPGTRFGYTF
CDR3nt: TGTGCCAGCAGCTTGCCCGGGACACGGTTTGGCTACACCTTC

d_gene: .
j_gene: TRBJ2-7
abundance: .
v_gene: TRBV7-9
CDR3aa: CASSLGAGSRYF
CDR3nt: TGTGCCAGCAGCCTTGGGGCAGGGTCCCGGTACTTC

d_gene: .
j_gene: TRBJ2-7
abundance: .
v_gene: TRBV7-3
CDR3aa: CASSLEKGAFEQYF
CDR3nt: TGTGCCAGCAGCCTGGAGAAGGGAGCATTCGAGCAGTACTTC

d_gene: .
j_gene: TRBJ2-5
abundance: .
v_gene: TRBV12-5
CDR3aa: CASGLKQGFQETQYF
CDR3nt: TGTGCTAGTGGTCTAAAACAGGGATTTCAAGAGACCCAGTACTTC

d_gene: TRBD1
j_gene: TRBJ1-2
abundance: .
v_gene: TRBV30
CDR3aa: CAWRDRTGVYGYTF
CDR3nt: TGTGCCTGGCGAGACCGGACAGGGGTCTATGGCTACACCTTC

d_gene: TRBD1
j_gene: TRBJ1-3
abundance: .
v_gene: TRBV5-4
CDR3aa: CASSWDRNSGNTIYF
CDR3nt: TGTGCCAGCAGCTGGGACAGGAACTCTGGAAACACCATATATTTT

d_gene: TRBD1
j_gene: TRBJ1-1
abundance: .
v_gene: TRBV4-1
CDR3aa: CASSQQDRGTLNTEAFF
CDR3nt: TGCGCCAGCAGCCAACAAGACAGGGGGACTCTGAACACTGAAGCTTTCTTT

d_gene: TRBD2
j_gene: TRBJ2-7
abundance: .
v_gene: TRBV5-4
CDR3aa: CASSFWGGYEQYF
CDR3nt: TGTGCCAGCAGCTTCTGGGGAGGGTACGAGCAGTACTTC

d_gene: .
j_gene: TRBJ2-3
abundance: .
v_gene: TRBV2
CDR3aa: CASTLMGTDTQYF
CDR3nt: TGTGCCAGCACACTCATGGGCACAGATACGCAGTATTTT

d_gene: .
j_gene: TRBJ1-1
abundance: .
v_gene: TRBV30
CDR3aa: CAWSVSRGTEAFF
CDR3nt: TGTGCCTGGAGTGTAAGTAGGGGCACTGAAGCTTTCTTT

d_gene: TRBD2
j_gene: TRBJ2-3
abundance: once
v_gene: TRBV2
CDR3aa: CASSEEGSGRAWQYF
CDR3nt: TGTGCCAGCAGTGAAGAAGGGAGCGGGAGGGCCTGGCAGTATTTT

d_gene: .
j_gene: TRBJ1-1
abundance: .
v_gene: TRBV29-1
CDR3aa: CSAGRRLNTEAFF
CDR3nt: TGCAGCGCCGGTAGGAGGCTTAACACTGAAGCTTTCTTT

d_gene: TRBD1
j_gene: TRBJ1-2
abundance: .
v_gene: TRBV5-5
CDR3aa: CASSPKPGQGTYGYTF
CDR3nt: TGTGCCAGCAGCCCAAAGCCGGGACAGGGGACCTATGGCTACACCTTC

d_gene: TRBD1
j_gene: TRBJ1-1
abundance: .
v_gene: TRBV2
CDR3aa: CASSVRPDRENTEAFF
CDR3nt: TGTGCCAGCAGTGTCCGGCCAGACAGGGAGAACACTGAAGCTTTCTTT

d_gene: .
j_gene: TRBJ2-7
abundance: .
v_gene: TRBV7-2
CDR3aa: CASSPEYYEQYF
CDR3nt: TGTGCCAGCAGCCCGGAGTACTACGAGCAGTACTTC

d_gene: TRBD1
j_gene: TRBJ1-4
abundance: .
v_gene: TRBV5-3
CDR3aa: CARSLHGTGEDEKLFF
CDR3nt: TGTGCCAGAAGCTTGCATGGGACAGGGGAGGATGAAAAACTGTTTTTT

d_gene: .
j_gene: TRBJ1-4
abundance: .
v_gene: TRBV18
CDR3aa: CASSPSDIRGVGEKLFF
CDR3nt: TGTGCCAGCTCACCATCAGATATCAGGGGAGTAGGAGAAAAACTGTTTTTT

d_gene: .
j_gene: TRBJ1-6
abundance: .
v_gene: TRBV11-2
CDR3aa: CASSLEARSPLHF
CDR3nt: TGTGCCAGCAGCCTCGAGGCCCGGTCACCCCTCCACTTT

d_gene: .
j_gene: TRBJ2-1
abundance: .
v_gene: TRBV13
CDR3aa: CASSLGRGERSYNEQFF
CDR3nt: TGTGCCAGCAGCTTAGGTCGCGGGGAGCGATCCTACAATGAGCAGTTCTTC

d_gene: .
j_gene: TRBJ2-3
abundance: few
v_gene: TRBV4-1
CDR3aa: CASSPEIARPSTDTQYF
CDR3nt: TGCGCCAGCAGCCCCGAGATAGCGAGACCTAGCACAGATACGCAGTATTTT

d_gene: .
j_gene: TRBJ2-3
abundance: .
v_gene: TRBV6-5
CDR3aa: CASILGSGVTDTQYF
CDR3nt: TGTGCCAGCATCCTGGGTAGCGGCGTCACAGATACGCAGTATTTT

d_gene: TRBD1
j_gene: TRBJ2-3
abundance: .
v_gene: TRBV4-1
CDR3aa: CASSQDGYRGTDTQYF
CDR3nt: TGCGCCAGCAGCCAAGACGGTTACAGGGGAACAGATACGCAGTATTTT

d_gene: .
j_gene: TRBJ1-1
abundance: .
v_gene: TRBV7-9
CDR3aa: CASAITEFNTEAFF
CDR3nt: TGTGCCAGCGCAATCACAGAATTCAACACTGAAGCTTTCTTT

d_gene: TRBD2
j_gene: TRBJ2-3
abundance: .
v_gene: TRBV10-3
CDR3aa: CASRAGGGDTQYF
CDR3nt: TGTGCCTCCCGGGCGGGAGGGGGAGATACGCAGTATTTT

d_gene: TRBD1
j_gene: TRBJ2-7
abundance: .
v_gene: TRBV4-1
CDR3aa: CASSDPPDRENEQYF
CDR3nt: TGCGCCAGCAGCGATCCCCCGGACAGGGAGAACGAGCAGTACTTC

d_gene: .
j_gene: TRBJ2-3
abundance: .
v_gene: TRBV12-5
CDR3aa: CASGRGSGSTDTQYF
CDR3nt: TGTGCTAGTGGTAGGGGGAGTGGAAGCACAGATACGCAGTATTTT

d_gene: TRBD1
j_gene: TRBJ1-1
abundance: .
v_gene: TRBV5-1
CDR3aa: CASSSVGGRGLDEAFF
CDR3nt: TGCGCCAGCAGCTCTGTGGGGGGCAGGGGGCTTGATGAAGCTTTCTTT

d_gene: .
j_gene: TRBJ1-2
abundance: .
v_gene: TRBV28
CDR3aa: CASRTGHYGYTF
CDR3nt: TGTGCCAGCAGGACAGGCCACTATGGCTACACCTTC

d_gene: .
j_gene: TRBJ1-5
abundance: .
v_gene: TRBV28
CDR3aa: CASISGLSNVQPQHF
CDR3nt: TGTGCCAGCATATCAGGGCTAAGCAACGTTCAGCCCCAGCATTTT

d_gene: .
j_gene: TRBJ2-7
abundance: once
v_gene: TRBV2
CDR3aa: CASRGARGSGEQYF
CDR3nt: TGTGCCAGCAGAGGGGCTAGAGGAAGTGGCGAGCAGTACTTC

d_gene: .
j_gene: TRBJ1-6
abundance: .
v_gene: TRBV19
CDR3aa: CASSDSDNSPLHF
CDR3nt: TGTGCCAGTAGTGACAGTGATAATTCACCCCTCCACTTT

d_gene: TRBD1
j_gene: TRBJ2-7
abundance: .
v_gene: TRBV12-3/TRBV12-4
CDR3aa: CASSLLGTGPYF
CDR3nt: TGTGCCAGCAGCCTCCTCGGGACAGGGCCGTACTTC

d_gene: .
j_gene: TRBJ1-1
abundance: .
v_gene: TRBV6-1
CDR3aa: CASSELLGRGNTEAFF
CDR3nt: TGTGCCAGCAGTGAATTGTTAGGCCGGGGGAACACTGAAGCTTTCTTT

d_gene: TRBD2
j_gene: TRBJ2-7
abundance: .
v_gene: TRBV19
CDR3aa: CASSLQRGYEQYF
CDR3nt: TGTGCCAGTAGTCTCCAGCGGGGCTACGAGCAGTACTTC

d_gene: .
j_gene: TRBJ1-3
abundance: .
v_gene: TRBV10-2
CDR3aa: CASSERAWGEGNTIYF
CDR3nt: TGCGCCAGCAGTGAAAGAGCTTGGGGGGAAGGAAACACCATATATTTT

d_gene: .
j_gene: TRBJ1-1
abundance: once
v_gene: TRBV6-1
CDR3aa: CASSETQGGTAFF
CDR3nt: TGTGCCAGCAGTGAGACACAGGGCGGCACGGCTTTCTTT

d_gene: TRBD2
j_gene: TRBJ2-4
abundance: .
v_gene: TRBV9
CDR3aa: CASSATGLGDIQYF
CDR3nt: TGTGCCAGCAGCGCGACGGGACTAGGAGACATTCAGTACTTC

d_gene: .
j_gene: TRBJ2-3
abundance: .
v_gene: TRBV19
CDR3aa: CASSIQTRRTDTQYF
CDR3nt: TGTGCCAGTAGTATTCAGACTAGACGTACAGATACGCAGTATTTT

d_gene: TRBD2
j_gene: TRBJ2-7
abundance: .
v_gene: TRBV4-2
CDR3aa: CASSRGGGSSLAGVSYEQYF
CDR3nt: TGTGCCAGCAGCAGGGGCGGGGGAAGCTCGCTAGCGGGGGTTTCCTACGAGCAGTACTTC

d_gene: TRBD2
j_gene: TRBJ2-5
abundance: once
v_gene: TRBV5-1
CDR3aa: CASSLAGAIQETQYF
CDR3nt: TGCGCCAGCAGCCTAGCGGGGGCGATCCAAGAGACCCAGTACTTC

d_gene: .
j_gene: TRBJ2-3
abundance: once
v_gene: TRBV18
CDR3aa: CASSPGGSTDTQYF
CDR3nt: TGTGCCAGCTCACCAGGAGGTAGCACAGATACGCAGTATTTT

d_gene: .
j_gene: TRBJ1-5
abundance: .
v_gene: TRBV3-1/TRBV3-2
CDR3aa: CASSQTGPPLNQPQHF
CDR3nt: TGTGCCAGCAGCCAAACAGGGCCCCCTCTTAATCAGCCCCAGCATTTT

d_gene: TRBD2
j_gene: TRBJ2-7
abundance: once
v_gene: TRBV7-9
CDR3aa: CASRETSVPYEQYF
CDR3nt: TGTGCCAGCAGGGAGACTAGCGTACCCTACGAGCAGTACTTC

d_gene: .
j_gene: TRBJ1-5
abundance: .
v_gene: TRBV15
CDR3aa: CATSRGGGRGDQPQHF
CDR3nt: TGTGCCACCAGCAGAGGTGGGGGGAGGGGCGATCAGCCCCAGCATTTT

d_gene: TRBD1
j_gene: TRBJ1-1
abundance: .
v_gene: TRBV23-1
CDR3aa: CASPTGVGGNTEAFF
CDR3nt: TGCGCCAGTCCCACAGGGGTAGGGGGAAACACTGAAGCTTTCTTT

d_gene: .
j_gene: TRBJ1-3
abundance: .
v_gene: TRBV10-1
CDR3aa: CASSEEGGVSGNTIYF
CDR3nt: TGCGCCAGCAGTGAGGAGGGGGGGGTCTCTGGAAACACCATATATTTT

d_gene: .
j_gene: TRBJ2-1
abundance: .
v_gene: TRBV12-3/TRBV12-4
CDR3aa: CASSFFRIGEFF
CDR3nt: TGTGCCAGCAGTTTTTTCCGAATCGGGGAGTTCTTC

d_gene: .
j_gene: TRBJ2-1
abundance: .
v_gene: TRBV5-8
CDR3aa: CASSPQVGGGNEQFF
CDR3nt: TGTGCCAGCAGCCCCCAGGTGGGAGGGGGGAATGAGCAGTTCTTC

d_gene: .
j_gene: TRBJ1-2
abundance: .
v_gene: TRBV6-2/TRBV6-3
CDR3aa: CASSYPGVNYGYTF
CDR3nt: TGTGCCAGCAGTTACCCAGGGGTGAACTATGGCTACACCTTC

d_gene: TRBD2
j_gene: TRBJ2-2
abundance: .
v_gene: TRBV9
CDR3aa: CASSLWTSGSSGELFF
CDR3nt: TGTGCCAGCAGCCTTTGGACTAGCGGGAGTTCCGGGGAGCTGTTTTTT